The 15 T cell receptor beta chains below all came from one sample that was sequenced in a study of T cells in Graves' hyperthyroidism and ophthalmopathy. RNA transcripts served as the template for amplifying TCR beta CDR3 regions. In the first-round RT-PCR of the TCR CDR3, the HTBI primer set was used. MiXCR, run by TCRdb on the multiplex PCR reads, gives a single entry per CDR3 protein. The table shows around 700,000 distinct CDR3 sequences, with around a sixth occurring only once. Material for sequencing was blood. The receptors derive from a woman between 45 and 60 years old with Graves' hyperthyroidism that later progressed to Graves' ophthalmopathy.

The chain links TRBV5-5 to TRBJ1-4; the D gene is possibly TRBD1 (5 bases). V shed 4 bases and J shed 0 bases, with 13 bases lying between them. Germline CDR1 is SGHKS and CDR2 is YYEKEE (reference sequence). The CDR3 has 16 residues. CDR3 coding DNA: TGTGCCAGCAGCCCGGGGGACGGCGCAACTAATGAAAAACTGTTTTTT. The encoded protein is CASSPGDGATNEKLFF.

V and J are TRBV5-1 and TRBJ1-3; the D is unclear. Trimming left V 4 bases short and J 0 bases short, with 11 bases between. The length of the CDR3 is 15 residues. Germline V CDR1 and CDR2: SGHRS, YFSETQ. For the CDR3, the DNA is TGCGCCAGCAGCCTCGGCTCAATCTCTGGAAACACCATATATTTT. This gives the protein CASSLGSISGNTIYF.

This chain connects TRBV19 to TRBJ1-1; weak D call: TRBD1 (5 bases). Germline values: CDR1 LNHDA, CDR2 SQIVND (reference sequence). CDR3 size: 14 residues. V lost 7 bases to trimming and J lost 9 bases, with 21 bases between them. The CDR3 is CASTAQENVPKAFF. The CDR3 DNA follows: TGTGCCAGTACCGCACAGGAGAACGTACCTAAAGCTTTCTTT.

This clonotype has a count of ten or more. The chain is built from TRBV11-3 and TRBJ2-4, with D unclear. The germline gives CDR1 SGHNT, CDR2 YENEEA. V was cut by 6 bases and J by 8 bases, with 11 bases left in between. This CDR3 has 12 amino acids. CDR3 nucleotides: TGTGCCAGCAGTTTGAATGGGGACATTCAGTACTTC. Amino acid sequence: CASSLNGDIQYF.

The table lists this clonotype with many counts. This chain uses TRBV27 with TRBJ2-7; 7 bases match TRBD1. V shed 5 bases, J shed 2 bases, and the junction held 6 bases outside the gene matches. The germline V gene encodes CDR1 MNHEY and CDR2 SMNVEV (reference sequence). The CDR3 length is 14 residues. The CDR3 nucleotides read TGTGCCAGCAGTACACCGGACAGGACCTACGAGCAGTACTTC. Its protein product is CASSTPDRTYEQYF.

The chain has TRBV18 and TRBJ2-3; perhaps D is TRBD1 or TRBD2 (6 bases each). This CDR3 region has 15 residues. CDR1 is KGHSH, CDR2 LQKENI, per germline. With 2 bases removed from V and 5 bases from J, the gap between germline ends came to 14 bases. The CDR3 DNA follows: TGTGCCAGCTCACCAGGTTTGGGGGGCATAGATACGCAGTATTTT. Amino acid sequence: CASSPGLGGIDTQYF.

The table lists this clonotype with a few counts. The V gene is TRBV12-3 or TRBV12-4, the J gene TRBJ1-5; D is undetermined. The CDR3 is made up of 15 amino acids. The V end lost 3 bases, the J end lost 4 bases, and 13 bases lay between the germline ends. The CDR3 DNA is TGTGCCAGCAGTTTTATGGCGGATGCTAATCAGCCCCAGCATTTT. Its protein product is CASSFMADANQPQHF.

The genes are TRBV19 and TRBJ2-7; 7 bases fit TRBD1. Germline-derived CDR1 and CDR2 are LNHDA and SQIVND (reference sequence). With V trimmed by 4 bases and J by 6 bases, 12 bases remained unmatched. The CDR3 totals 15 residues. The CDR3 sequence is CASSTTGTVGSEQYF. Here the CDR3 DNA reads TGTGCCAGTAGTACGACCGGGACAGTAGGTAGCGAGCAGTACTTC.

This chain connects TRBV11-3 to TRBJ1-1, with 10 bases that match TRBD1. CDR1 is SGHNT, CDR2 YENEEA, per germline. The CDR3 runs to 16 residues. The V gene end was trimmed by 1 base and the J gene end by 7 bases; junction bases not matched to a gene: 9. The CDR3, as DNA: TGTGCCAGCAGCTTAGGCGGAGGACAGGGGGTGGTTGAAGCTTTCTTT. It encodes CASSLGGGQGVVEAFF.

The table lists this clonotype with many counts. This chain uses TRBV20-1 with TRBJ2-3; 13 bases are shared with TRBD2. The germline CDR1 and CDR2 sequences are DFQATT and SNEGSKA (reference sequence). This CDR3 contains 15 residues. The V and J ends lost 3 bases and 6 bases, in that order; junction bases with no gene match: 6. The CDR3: CSASETSGGQDTQYF. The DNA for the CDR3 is TGCAGTGCTAGTGAGACTAGCGGGGGGCAGGATACGCAGTATTTT.

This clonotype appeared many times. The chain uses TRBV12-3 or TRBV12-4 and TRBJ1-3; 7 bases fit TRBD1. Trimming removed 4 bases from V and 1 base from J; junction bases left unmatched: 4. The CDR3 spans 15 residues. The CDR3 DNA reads TGTGCCAGCAGTTCTTGGACAGGTTCTGGAAACACCATATATTTT. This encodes CASSSWTGSGNTIYF.

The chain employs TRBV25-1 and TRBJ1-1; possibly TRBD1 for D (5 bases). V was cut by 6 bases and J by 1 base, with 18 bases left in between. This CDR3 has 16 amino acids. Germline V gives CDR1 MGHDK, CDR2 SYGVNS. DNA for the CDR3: TGTGCCAGCAGGGAGATGGGGGGAGCAGAGAACACTGAAGCTTTCTTT. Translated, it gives CASREMGGAENTEAFF.

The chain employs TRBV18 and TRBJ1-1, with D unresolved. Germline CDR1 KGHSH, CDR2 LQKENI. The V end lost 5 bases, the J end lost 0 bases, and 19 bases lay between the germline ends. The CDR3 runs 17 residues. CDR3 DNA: TGTGCCAGCTCAAACATTTGGGTTGGCGCCATGAACACTGAAGCTTTCTTT. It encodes CASSNIWVGAMNTEAFF. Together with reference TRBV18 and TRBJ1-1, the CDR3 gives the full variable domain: NAGVMQNPRHLVRRRGQEARLRCSPMKGHSHVYWYRQLPEEGLKFMVYLQKENIIDESGMPKERFSAEFPKEGPSILRIQQVVRGDSAAYFCASSNIWVGAMNTEAFFGQGTRLTVV.

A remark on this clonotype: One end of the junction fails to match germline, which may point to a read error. CDR3 sequence: CASILYGAPAWLNTEAFF. CDR3 coding DNA: TGTGCCAGCATTTTATACGGGGCCCCGGCATGGTTGAACACTGAAGCTTTCTTT. This chain uses TRBV27 with TRBJ1-1, with a weak D call TRBD1 (5 bases). The germline CDR1 and CDR2 sequences are MNHEY and SMNVEV (reference sequence). The CDR3 has 18 residues.

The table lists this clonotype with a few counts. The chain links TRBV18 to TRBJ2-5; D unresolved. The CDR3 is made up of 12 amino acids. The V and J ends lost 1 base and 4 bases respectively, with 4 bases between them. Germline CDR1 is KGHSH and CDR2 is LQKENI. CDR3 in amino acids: CASSPLRETQYF. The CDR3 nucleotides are TGTGCCAGCTCACCACTTCGAGAGACCCAGTACTTC.